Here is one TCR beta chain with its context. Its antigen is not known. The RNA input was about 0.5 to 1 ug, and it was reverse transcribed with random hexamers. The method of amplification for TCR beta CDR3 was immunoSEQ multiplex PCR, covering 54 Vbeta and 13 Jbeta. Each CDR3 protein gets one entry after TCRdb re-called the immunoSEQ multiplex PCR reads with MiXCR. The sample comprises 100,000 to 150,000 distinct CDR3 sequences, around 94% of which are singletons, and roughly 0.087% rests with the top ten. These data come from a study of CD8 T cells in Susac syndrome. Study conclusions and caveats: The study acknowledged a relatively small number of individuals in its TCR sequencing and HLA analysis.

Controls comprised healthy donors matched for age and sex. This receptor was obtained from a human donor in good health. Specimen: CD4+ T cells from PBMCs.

The CDR3 loop reads CASGLVDQPQHF. The DNA of the CDR3 is TGTGCTAGTGGTTTGGTCGATCAGCCCCAGCATTTT. This chain links TRBV12-5 with TRBJ1-5, with D hard to call. Trimming shortened V by 0 bases and J by 5 bases, and 2 bases separated the two germline ends. The CDR3 covers 12 residues. Germline loops: CDR1 LGHNT, CDR2 FRNRAP.